These T cell receptor beta chains were read from a single sample in a study of cytomegalovirus exposure and HLA in healthy donors. Data came from immunoSEQ multiplex PCR; TCRdb stores just in-frame clones and leaves some out. Of about 170,000 clones listed, roughly 80% are singletons. The sequencing input was PBMCs. All receptors come from a male donor in good health and CMV-seronegative. Both conserved end residues are part of each CDR3. The D gene is left open where the match is weak. Rows give clone size only sometimes, using once, few, many, or a class for an expanded clone.

clone size,J gene,D gene,V gene,CDR3 protein,CDR3 DNA
few,TRBJ2-7,-,TRBV5-8,CASSLTLANYEQYF,TGTGCCAGCAGCTTGACACTAGCAAACTACGAGCAGTACTTC
-,TRBJ1-5,-,TRBV30,CAWSGGDGGSQPQHF,TGTGCCTGGAGTGGTGGTGATGGGGGCAGTCAGCCCCAGCATTTT
-,TRBJ1-4,-,TRBV5-4,CASSHRRQGMNEKLFF,TGTGCCAGCAGCCACCGTAGGCAGGGGATGAATGAAAAACTGTTTTTT
-,TRBJ1-1,-,TRBV11-2,CASSPLANTEAFF,TGTGCCAGCAGCCCCCTGGCGAACACTGAAGCTTTCTTT
few,TRBJ2-7,TRBD2,TRBV5-6,CASTPTGGRGEQYF,TGTGCCAGCACCCCAACCGGCGGGAGAGGTGAGCAGTACTTC
once,TRBJ2-2,TRBD2,TRBV5-8,CASSLGLSGATGELFF,TGTGCCAGCAGCTTGGGTCTCAGCGGGGCGACCGGGGAGCTGTTTTTT
-,TRBJ1-6,-,TRBV28,CASSQPKTESSYNSPLHF,TGTGCCAGCAGTCAACCAAAGACAGAGAGCTCCTATAATTCACCCCTCCACTTT
-,TRBJ2-3,TRBD2,TRBV7-3,CASSRLAGLGTDTQYF,TGTGCCAGCAGCCGTTTAGCGGGGCTCGGCACAGATACGCAGTATTTT
once,TRBJ1-2,-,TRBV25-1,CASSAGWGYTF,TGTGCCAGCAGCGCGGGTTGGGGCTACACCTTC
-,TRBJ1-1,-,TRBV10-3,CAIKGSVNTEAFF,TGTGCCATCAAGGGGTCAGTGAACACTGAAGCTTTCTTT
-,TRBJ1-4,TRBD1,TRBV30,CACMTGSFNEKLFF,TGTGCCTGCATGACAGGGAGCTTTAATGAAAAACTGTTTTTT
-,TRBJ2-5,-,TRBV29-1,CSVEALTEETQYF,TGCAGCGTTGAAGCCCTAACGGAAGAGACCCAGTACTTC
-,TRBJ2-2,-,TRBV30,CAWSRPGLYRLELFF,TGTGCCTGGAGTCGACCGGGATTATACCGGTTGGAGCTGTTTTTT
-,TRBJ1-3,TRBD1,TRBV7-6,CASSLWTGEDNTIYF,TGTGCCAGCAGCTTGTGGACAGGGGAGGACAACACCATATATTTT
-,TRBJ2-3,TRBD2,TRBV5-1,CASSSGLAGGVLVTDTQYF,TGCGCCAGCAGCTCCGGACTAGCGGGAGGCGTTTTGGTTACAGATACGCAGTATTTT
-,TRBJ2-5,TRBD2,TRBV5-6,CASSLALAGIRYQETQYF,TGTGCCAGCAGCTTGGCTCTAGCGGGGATTCGGTACCAAGAGACCCAGTACTTC
-,TRBJ2-5,-,TRBV4-3,CASSQARGETQYF,TGCGCCAGCAGCCAAGCCAGGGGAGAGACCCAGTACTTC
-,TRBJ2-7,TRBD2,TRBV6-5,CASSYLSSGNSREQYF,TGTGCCAGCAGTTACTTGTCTAGCGGGAACTCTCGAGAGCAGTACTTC
-,TRBJ1-5,TRBD1,TRBV19,CASSRQGPMVPQHF,TGTGCCAGTAGTCGACAGGGTCCAATGGTGCCCCAGCATTTT
few,TRBJ1-1,-,TRBV5-6,CASAGNTEAFF,TGTGCCAGCGCAGGGAACACTGAAGCTTTCTTT
-,TRBJ2-1,TRBD2,TRBV19,CASSIRTSGSNEQFF,TGTGCCAGTAGTATTCGGACTAGCGGGAGTAATGAGCAGTTCTTC
-,TRBJ1-4,-,TRBV30,CAWTQEASEKLFF,TGTGCCTGGACTCAGGAGGCTAGTGAAAAACTGTTTTTT
-,TRBJ1-5,-,TRBV19,CASSIGQSPNQPQHF,TGTGCCAGTAGTATAGGACAGAGCCCGAATCAGCCCCAGCATTTT
once,TRBJ1-5,-,TRBV7-8,CASSPRRGGDQPQHF,TGTGCCAGCAGCCCCCGCAGGGGAGGGGATCAGCCCCAGCATTTT
-,TRBJ1-5,-,TRBV7-2,CASSLVPVQPQHF,TGTGCCAGCAGCTTAGTACCGGTTCAGCCCCAGCATTTT
-,TRBJ1-6,-,TRBV6-1,CASSVTRAGLNSPLHF,TGTGCCAGCAGTGTAACCCGGGCAGGGTTGAATTCACCCCTCCACTTT
once,TRBJ2-7,TRBD2,TRBV28,CASTPEGGRRYEQYF,TGTGCCAGCACCCCCGAGGGCGGGAGAAGGTACGAGCAGTACTTC
-,TRBJ2-5,-,TRBV30,CAWQEGLTTQYF,TGTGCCTGGCAGGAGGGGCTAACGACCCAGTACTTC
-,TRBJ2-2,TRBD1,TRBV15,CATSRELGQGTGELFF,TGTGCCACCAGCAGAGAGTTGGGACAGGGCACCGGGGAGCTGTTTTTT
few,TRBJ1-5,-,TRBV9,CASSEGRGNQPQHF,TGTGCCAGCAGCGAGGGGAGGGGGAATCAGCCCCAGCATTTT
-,TRBJ1-2,-,TRBV28,CASNQGGYGYTF,TGTGCCAGCAACCAAGGAGGCTATGGCTACACCTTC
few,TRBJ2-7,TRBD1,TRBV7-2,CASSGDGTGVYEQYF,TGTGCCAGCAGCGGAGACGGGACAGGGGTATACGAGCAGTACTTC
-,TRBJ1-4,-,TRBV11-2,CASSLKWAEKLFF,TGTGCCAGCAGCTTAAAGTGGGCAGAAAAACTGTTTTTT
-,TRBJ1-5,-,TRBV5-1,CASRRTPGDANQPQHF,TGCGCCAGCAGACGTACCCCAGGGGACGCCAATCAGCCCCAGCATTTT
-,TRBJ1-1,-,TRBV29-1,CSGCSGGSTEAFF,TGCAGCGGCTGTAGTGGAGGGAGCACTGAAGCTTTCTTT
-,TRBJ2-7,-,TRBV7-6,CASSPGDSYEQYF,TGTGCCAGCAGCCCCGGCGACAGCTACGAGCAGTACTTC
-,TRBJ2-7,-,TRBV4-1,CASSQAGGAAYEQYF,TGCGCCAGCAGCCAAGCAGGTGGGGCAGCCTACGAGCAGTACTTC
-,TRBJ1-5,-,TRBV21-1,CASSRCTNQPQHF,TGTGCCAGCAGCAGGTGTACAAATCAGCCCCAGCATTTT
once,TRBJ1-5,-,TRBV19,CASSIVGGFGNQPQHF,TGTGCCAGTAGTATAGTGGGGGGTTTCGGCAATCAGCCCCAGCATTTT
-,TRBJ2-7,-,TRBV7-9,CASSPGFNSYEQYF,TGTGCCAGCAGCCCAGGGTTTAACTCCTACGAGCAGTACTTC
-,TRBJ2-7,TRBD1,TRBV7-2,CASSLQGVGGEQYF,TGTGCCAGCAGCTTACAGGGGGTGGGCGGCGAGCAGTACTTC